The clone carrying this T cell receptor beta chain was picked up a small number of times. TCRdb keeps only in-frame clones here, not all; method: immunoSEQ multiplex PCR. The repertoire holds under 130,000 clones, with roughly 89% as singletons. No infections or other immune events were documented during collection. The CDR3 loop spans 16 amino acids. The V gene's germline CDR1 is LGHNA and CDR2 YNFKEQ. The germline V and J ends were trimmed by 4 bases and 4 bases, with 19 bases remaining between them. The data derive from a study of identifying expanded T cells in peripheral blood. The rearrangement links TRBV4-2 to TRBJ2-5, with D maybe TRBD1 (7 bases). Sequencing input: blood. The TCR sequence derives from a person aged 18-70 years in good health. The CDR3 nucleotides read TGTGCCAGCAGCCCCCAAGGGGGCGAGGGGGGAGAGACCCAGTACTTC. It codes for CASSPQGGEGGETQYF.